What follows are 17 T cell receptor beta chains derived from one specimen sequenced in a study of regulatory T cells in long-lasting Graves disease. With iRepertoire HTBI primers and Arm-PCR of CDR3 regions, TCR beta libraries were built. TCRdb reprocessed the multiplex PCR reads with MiXCR, giving one entry per CDR3 protein. The table includes a few hundred thousand distinct CDR3 sequences, roughly 15% detected once. Described time point: newly diagnosed GD, antithyroid drugs for less than 3 months. RNA isolated from PBMCs was used to make the TCR library. These data also featured in a second study, about T cells in Graves' hyperthyroidism and ophthalmopathy.

The sample here was peripheral blood mononuclear cells (PBMCs), taken at new diagnosis, from a patient treated with antithyroid drugs. The receptors come from a woman between 18 and 29 years old with Graves disease.

This clonotype appeared a few times. The V gene is TRBV5-6, the J gene TRBJ2-3; TRBD1 is a possible D gene (5 bases). Germline loops: CDR1 SGHDT, CDR2 YYEEEE. This CDR3 is 15 amino acids long. V dropped 2 bases and J dropped 3 bases, with 13 bases sitting between them. Here the CDR3 DNA reads TGTGCCAGCAGCTTCTGGGGCGGTGGGACAGATACGCAGTATTTT. Its protein is CASSFWGGGTDTQYF.

In its sample, this clonotype was seen once. This may stem from a read error, because a much larger clone lies one nucleotide away. No conserved phenylalanine or tryptophan is present at the end of the CDR3, so a read error is the likely explanation. The J gene is TRBJ2-7, the V gene TRBV7-9; D is perhaps TRBD2 (6 bases). This CDR3 region has 13 residues. Trimming shortened V by 4 bases and J by 6 bases, and 13 bases separated the two germline ends. Germline assignment: CDR1 SEHNR and CDR2 FQNEAQ (reference sequence). CDR3 loop: CASSSATSSEQYL. The CDR3 DNA reads TGTGCCAGCAGCTCCGCGACTAGTTCCGAGCAGTACCTC.

This clonotype came up many times. V usage is TRBV30 and J usage is TRBJ1-4; perhaps TRBD1 as D (6 bases). The CDR3 loop spans 13 amino acids. Trimming took 2 bases from V and 12 from J, leaving 16 bases between them. CDR1 and CDR2 from the germline V gene are GTSNPN and SVGIG (reference sequence). CDR3 coding DNA: TGTGCCTGGAGTTTGGGGGGCGCACGGGAACTGTTTTTT. It translates to CAWSLGGARELFF. The variable domain in full, completed from reference TRBV30 and TRBJ1-4, reads SQTIHQWPATLVQPVGSPLSLECTVEGTSNPNLYWYRQAAGRGLQLLFYSVGIGQISSEVPQNLSASRPQDRQFILSSKKLLLSDSGFYLCAWSLGGARELFFGSGTQLSVL.

The chain employs TRBV29-1 and TRBJ2-5; TRBD2 aligns across 10 bases. Germline values: CDR1 SQVTM, CDR2 ANQGSEA. This CDR3 has 15 amino acids. V shed 7 bases and J 5 bases; nucleotides not matched to a gene: 13. The CDR3, as DNA: TGCAGCGCCGTCGTGGCTAGCGGGAGCCTGGAGACCCAGTACTTC. Translating gives CSAVVASGSLETQYF.

This clonotype was observed at least ten times. The gene calls are TRBV27 and TRBJ2-7; possibly TRBD1 or TRBD2 for D (5 bases each). Germline V gene data show CDR1 as MNHEY and CDR2 as SMNVEV (reference sequence). CDR3 size: 15 residues. V gave up 5 bases and J gave up 3 bases, with 17 bases separating them. CDR3 nucleotide sequence: TGTGCCAGCAGTACCCCGGGACCGACATACTACGAGCAGTACTTC. This codes for CASSTPGPTYYEQYF.

This clonotype was counted at least ten times. The rearrangement joins TRBV24-1 to TRBJ2-1; D unresolved. Germline loops: CDR1 KGHDR, CDR2 SFDVKD. The CDR3 sequence is 13 residues long. With 3 bases removed from V and 7 bases from J, the gap between germline ends came to 9 bases. The CDR3 protein is CATSDNPRNEQFF. The CDR3 bases are TGTGCCACCAGTGATAACCCCCGGAATGAGCAGTTCTTC.

This clonotype has ten or more counts. CDR3 in DNA: TGTGCCAGCAGCTTAGCGGCACTAGCGGGAAGTCGGGAGACCCAGTACTTC. Protein product: CASSLAALAGSRETQYF. The chain is built from TRBV7-2 and TRBJ2-5; TRBD2 matches 10 bases. The V gene's germline CDR1 is SGHTA and CDR2 FQGNSA. V shed 0 bases, J shed 5 bases, and the junction held 9 bases outside the gene matches. The CDR3 contains 17 residues.

CDR3 in DNA: TGTGCCAGCAGCGCCGAGACCGGTTCTAGGGAGCAGTACTTC. This translates into CASSAETGSREQYF. V and J are TRBV9 and TRBJ2-7; the D is unclear. The CDR3 is made up of 14 amino acids. CDR1 is SGDLS, CDR2 YYNGEE, per germline. Trimming shortened V by 3 bases and J by 7 bases, and 17 bases separated the two germline ends.

This clonotype was observed a handful of times. The chain recombines TRBV18 with TRBJ2-1; TRBD1 is a possible D gene (6 bases). Germline CDR1 reads KGHSH; CDR2 reads LQKENI. CDR3 size: 16 residues. Trimming removed 1 base from V and 7 bases from J, with 17 bases in between. CDR3 loop: CASSPQSGDTGNEQFF. CDR3 nucleotide sequence: TGTGCCAGCTCACCACAATCCGGGGACACAGGGAATGAGCAGTTCTTC.

There are a few counts of this clonotype. The chain is built from TRBV30 and TRBJ2-1; 11 bases fit TRBD2. The germline V gene encodes CDR1 GTSNPN and CDR2 SVGIG (reference sequence). The CDR3 loop spans 15 amino acids. The V gene end was trimmed by 2 bases and the J gene end by 4 bases; junction bases not matched to a gene: 4. The CDR3 coding sequence is TGTGCCTGGAGTTTAGCGGGAGGGCTATACAATGAGCAGTTCTTC. Its translation: CAWSLAGGLYNEQFF. Filled out from reference TRBV30 and TRBJ2-1, the complete variable domain reads SQTIHQWPATLVQPVGSPLSLECTVEGTSNPNLYWYRQAAGRGLQLLFYSVGIGQISSEVPQNLSASRPQDRQFILSSKKLLLSDSGFYLCAWSLAGGLYNEQFFGPGTRLTVL.

This clonotype has only a few counts. The gene calls are TRBV14 and TRBJ2-7; D gene unclear. Between the trimmed V and J ends, which lost 2 bases and 6 bases, there was a span of 8 bases. There are 12 residues in the CDR3. Germline loops: CDR1 SGHDN, CDR2 FVKESK. The CDR3 loop is CASSQLPLEQYF. Written as DNA, the CDR3 is TGTGCCAGCAGCCAACTCCCCCTCGAGCAGTACTTC.

This clonotype was picked up many times. The V gene is TRBV12-3 or TRBV12-4, the J gene TRBJ2-3; no clear D gene. The CDR3 has 13 residues. V lost 1 base to trimming and J lost 4 bases, with 6 bases between them. DNA of the CDR3: TGTGCCAGCAGTTTAGGACGCGCAGATACGCAGTATTTT. Amino acids: CASSLGRADTQYF.

This clonotype was recorded at least ten times. This chain links TRBV6-1 with TRBJ1-1; D is uncertain. The V gene's germline CDR1 is MNHNS and CDR2 SASEGT. This CDR3 is 13 amino acids long. V lost 2 bases to trimming and J lost 2 bases, with 6 bases between them. The CDR3 loop reads CASSEQQNTEAFF. CDR3 coding DNA: TGTGCCAGCAGTGAACAGCAAAACACTGAAGCTTTCTTT.

This clonotype was detected ten times or more. The chain uses TRBV2 and TRBJ1-5; a weak D match, TRBD1 (5 bases). This CDR3 contains 15 residues. V lost 6 bases and J lost 1, with 13 bases in between. Germline CDR1 reads SNHLY; CDR2 reads FYNNEI. The CDR3: CASRWDGGSNQPQHF. The CDR3 bases are TGTGCCAGCAGATGGGACGGGGGAAGCAATCAGCCCCAGCATTTT. Filled out from reference TRBV2 and TRBJ1-5, the complete variable domain reads EPEVTQTPSHQVTQMGQEVILRCVPISNHLYFYWYRQILGQKVEFLVSFYNNEISEKSEIFDDQFSVERPDGSNFTLKIRSTKLEDSAMYFCASRWDGGSNQPQHFGDGTRLSIL.

This clonotype was counted many times. The rearrangement links TRBV6-2 or TRBV6-3 to TRBJ2-7; 8 bases fit TRBD2. Germline CDR1 is MNHEY and CDR2 is SVGEGT. CDR3 length equals 17 residues. Trimming took 4 bases from V and 3 from J; bases not matched to a gene: 14. The CDR3 loop is CASSSDWHGTRIYEQYF. In DNA form, the CDR3 reads TGTGCCAGCAGTTCCGACTGGCATGGGACTAGGATCTACGAGCAGTACTTC.

This clonotype was recorded a few times. The gene calls are TRBV27 and TRBJ1-5; unclear D gene. The CDR3 has 14 residues. Per germline, CDR1 MNHEY and CDR2 SMNVEV (reference sequence). Trimming took off 8 bases at V and 2 bases at J, with 13 bases between the two ends. CDR3 coding DNA: TGTGCCAGCCGCCGGGTGGGTGGCAATCAGCCCCAGCATTTT. It translates to CASRRVGGNQPQHF.

This clonotype was seen at least ten times. V and J are TRBV30 and TRBJ2-7, with a weak D call TRBD2 (5 bases). This CDR3 has 12 amino acids. Trimming took 0 bases from V and 6 from J, leaving 9 bases between them. The germline gives CDR1 GTSNPN, CDR2 SVGIG (reference sequence). Written as DNA, the CDR3 is TGTGCCTGGAGTGTACAGAGGGCCGAGCAGTACTTC. Its protein product is CAWSVQRAEQYF.